The next 22 T cell receptor beta chains were all read from a single sample in a study of T-cell reconstitution after alpha-beta-depleted transplantation in children. It was with unique molecular identifiers that the TCRbeta library was prepared. Each CDR3 protein gets one entry after TCRdb re-called the PCR reads with MiXCR. The sample contains over 200,000 distinct CDR3 sequences, under 13% of which appear only once. The sample consisted of PBMCs, taken before TCRalphabeta/CD19-depleted stem cell transplant. These receptors came from a child under two years old with acute myeloid leukemia, due to receive a stem cell transplant.

This clonotype was recorded a few times. This chain links TRBV7-6 with TRBJ2-2, with 12 bases lining up with TRBD2. This CDR3 has 17 amino acids. With V trimmed by 0 bases and J by 6 bases, 5 bases remained unmatched. Germline values: CDR1 SGHVS, CDR2 FNYEAQ. The CDR3 DNA reads as TGTGCCAGCAGCTTAGCCCCACTAGCGGGGGGCCCCGGGGAGCTGTTTTTT. Residues: CASSLAPLAGGPGELFF.

In this sample, this clonotype turned up many times. V gene TRBV11-2 combines with J gene TRBJ1-6; 8 bases agree with TRBD1. The V and J ends lost 1 base and 11 bases, in that order; junction bases with no gene match: 1. The CDR3 has 13 amino acids. Germline V CDR1 and CDR2: SGHAT, FQNNGV. DNA of the CDR3: TGTGCCAGCAGCTTAGGACAGGGGCCACCCCTCCACTTT. It encodes CASSLGQGPPLHF.

In the case of this clonotype: Possible read error: a much larger clone is one base away. The genes are TRBV15 and TRBJ1-5; D uncertain. Germline lookup yields CDR1 LNHNV and CDR2 YYDKDF (reference sequence). This CDR3 region has 12 residues. As DNA, the CDR3 is TGTACCACCAGCGGCTCAGATCAGCCCCAGCATTTT. It specifies CTTSGSDQPQHF.

This clonotype was recorded at least ten times. The V and J genes are TRBV7-2 and TRBJ2-7, with a tentative D call TRBD2 (5 bases). CDR3 size: 12 residues. Trimming pared 2 bases from V and 7 bases from J, leaving 9 bases between. The germline CDR1 and CDR2 sequences are SGHTA and FQGNSA. The CDR3 sequence is CASSLLAGEQYF. The CDR3 coding sequence is TGTGCCAGCAGCTTACTAGCTGGGGAGCAGTACTTC.

This clonotype was picked up many times. The CDR3 protein is CASSLAQKRTGRNSPLHF. For the CDR3, the DNA is TGTGCCAGCAGCTTAGCCCAAAAACGGACAGGCCGCAATTCACCCCTCCACTTT. The rearrangement joins TRBV7-2 to TRBJ1-6, with 7 bases that match TRBD1. The CDR3 is made up of 18 amino acids. V lost 0 bases and J lost 7; bases outside the gene matches: 12. Germline V gives CDR1 SGHTA, CDR2 FQGNSA.

This clonotype was found many times. The chain combines TRBV12-3 or TRBV12-4 with TRBJ2-3; 7 bases are shared with TRBD2. Trimming took 1 base from V and 4 from J; bases not matched to a gene: 8. CDR3 length: 16 amino acids. In DNA form, the CDR3 reads TGTGCCAGCAGTTTAGGACGGGGAGGGCCGGCAGATACGCAGTATTTT. This gives the protein CASSLGRGGPADTQYF.

This clonotype appeared many times. A read error may account for a junction end that differs from germline. The V gene is TRBV20-1, the J gene TRBJ2-3; 9 nucleotides agree with TRBD2. Per the germline V gene, CDR1 is DFQATT and CDR2 is SNEGSKA (reference sequence). The CDR3 length is 15 residues. The CDR3 here is CSARGASGVTDTQYF. DNA of the CDR3: TGCAGTGCCAGAGGGGCTAGCGGGGTCACAGATACGCAGTATTTT.

The gene calls are TRBV18 and TRBJ2-1, with 9 bases fitting TRBD2. From germline, CDR1 is KGHSH and CDR2 LQKENI. The V segment lost 0 bases and the J segment 8 bases; nucleotides outside the gene matches: 5. This CDR3 has 15 residues. The CDR3 sequence is CASSPPIAGEYEQFF. In nucleotides, the CDR3 is TGTGCCAGCTCACCACCGATAGCGGGAGAATATGAGCAGTTCTTC.

This clonotype was observed many times. The rearrangement links TRBV7-9 to TRBJ2-2, with 8 bases lining up with TRBD1. The J segment lost 4 bases and the V segment lost 6 bases, leaving 4 bases of the junction unmatched. CDR3 length: 14 residues. Germline CDR1 and CDR2: SEHNR and FQNEAQ (reference sequence). CDR3 nucleotide sequence: TGTGCCAGCAGTCGGGACAGGACCACCGGGGAGCTGTTTTTT. This encodes CASSRDRTTGELFF.

There are many counts of this clonotype. The gene calls are TRBV10-3 and TRBJ2-1; D is unclear. The CDR3 length is 12 residues. V lost 7 bases and J lost 6, with 10 bases in between. Germline assignment: CDR1 ENHRY and CDR2 SYGVKD. The CDR3 nucleotides are TGTGCCATCAATGGGGAAGTCAATGAGCAGTTCTTC. It translates to CAINGEVNEQFF.

In regard to this clonotype: At one of its ends the junction is not consistent with the germline gene, which may arise from a read error. The chain recombines TRBV12-3 or TRBV12-4 with TRBJ1-2, with D possibly being TRBD1 (5 bases). The CDR3 runs 10 residues. CDR3: CASGGYGYIF. DNA of the CDR3: TGTGCCAGCGGGGGGTATGGCTACATCTTC.

This clonotype showed up many times. The V call is TRBV5-1, the J call TRBJ1-5; D uncertain. CDR1 and CDR2 from the germline V gene are SGHRS and YFSETQ. The CDR3 spans 14 residues. V gave up 0 bases and J gave up 0 bases, with 4 bases separating them. Written as DNA, the CDR3 is TGCGCCAGCAGCTTGGGCTATAGCAATCAGCCCCAGCATTTT. This codes for CASSLGYSNQPQHF.

The sample holds many counts of this clonotype. The V call is TRBV27, the J call TRBJ1-5; 7 nucleotides align to TRBD1. In germline, CDR1 is MNHEY, CDR2 SMNVEV (reference sequence). CDR3 length: 14 residues. With 3 bases clipped from V and 4 bases from J, the junction kept 3 bases outside the gene matches. CDR3 in DNA: TGTGCCAGCAGTTTTGGCAGGGGGAATCAGCCCCAGCATTTT. Encoded protein: CASSFGRGNQPQHF.

This clonotype was counted many times. The gene calls are TRBV7-2 and TRBJ2-7; D is unclear. Germline CDR1 is SGHTA and CDR2 is FQGNSA. V was pared by 2 bases and J by 2 bases, with 7 bases between. The CDR3 extends over 13 amino acids. CDR3 amino acids: CASSLFRAYEQYF. The DNA for the CDR3 is TGTGCCAGCAGCTTATTCCGGGCCTACGAGCAGTACTTC.

This clonotype was observed at least ten times. The genes are TRBV5-1 and TRBJ2-3; 10 bases line up with TRBD2. V gave up 0 bases and J gave up 3 bases; unmatched junction bases: 1. The CDR3 spans 15 residues. The germline CDR1 and CDR2 sequences are SGHRS and YFSETQ. CDR3 nucleotide sequence: TGCGCCAGCAGCTTGGGGGGACTAGCGACAGATACGCAGTATTTT. Residues: CASSLGGLATDTQYF.

The J gene is TRBJ2-7, the V gene TRBV18, with TRBD1 matching over 7 bases. With 3 bases clipped from V and 4 bases from J, the junction kept 9 bases outside the gene matches. Germline V gene sequence: CDR1 KGHSH, CDR2 LQKENI. The CDR3 runs 15 residues. The CDR3: CASSPDRVSTYEQYF. In DNA, the CDR3 is TGTGCCAGCTCACCCGACAGGGTGTCTACGTACGAGCAGTACTTC.

This clonotype was seen a handful of times. V usage is TRBV9 and J usage is TRBJ1-1, with 7 positions matching TRBD1. Germline assignment: CDR1 SGDLS and CDR2 YYNGEE. This CDR3 region has 16 residues. Trimming cost V 4 bases and J 0 bases; bases outside gene matches: 9. The CDR3 loop reads CASSPRTGLMNTEAFF. In DNA, the CDR3 is TGTGCCAGCAGCCCAAGGACAGGACTTATGAACACTGAAGCTTTCTTT.

This clonotype has ten or more counts. The chain uses TRBV7-2 and TRBJ1-2, with 9 bases aligning to TRBD1. The CDR3 has 14 amino acids. The V segment lost 3 bases and the J segment 8 bases; nucleotides outside the gene matches: 7. The germline V gene has CDR1 SGHTA and CDR2 FQGNSA. The CDR3 DNA reads TGTGCCAGCAGCTTGTTGGGACAGGGTATCGGCTACACCTTC. Its translation is CASSLLGQGIGYTF. Based on the CDR3 plus reference TRBV7-2 and TRBJ1-2, the full variable domain is GAGVSQSPSNKVTEKGKDVELRCDPISGHTALYWYRQSLGQGLEFLIYFQGNSAPDKSGLPSDRFSAERTGGSVSTLTIQRTQQEDSAVYLCASSLLGQGIGYTFGSGTRLTVV.

This clonotype was detected ten times or more. The rearrangement joins TRBV24-1 to TRBJ2-3; 9 positions agree with TRBD2. Germline CDR1 is KGHDR and CDR2 is SFDVKD. CDR3 length: 14 residues. The V gene end was trimmed by 1 base and the J gene end by 9 bases; junction bases not matched to a gene: 4. CDR3 amino acids: CATSDFQREATQYF. The CDR3, as DNA: TGTGCCACCAGTGATTTCCAGCGGGAGGCCACGCAGTATTTT.

This clonotype was counted many times. The chain couples TRBV27 to TRBJ1-6; 7 bases are shared with TRBD1. This CDR3 spans 14 amino acids. Germline CDR1 and CDR2: MNHEY and SMNVEV (reference sequence). Trimming removed 5 bases from V and 9 bases from J; junction bases left unmatched: 7. CDR3: CASSLTGKGSPLHF. The CDR3 DNA reads as TGTGCCAGCAGTCTGACAGGGAAAGGTTCACCCCTCCACTTT.

This clonotype was found many times. The rearrangement uses TRBV7-8 and TRBJ2-1, with D perhaps matching TRBD2 (5 bases). The CDR3 sequence is 16 residues long. Trimming left V 0 bases short and J 3 bases short, with 12 bases between. The germline gives CDR1 SGHVS, CDR2 FQNEAQ. CDR3 nucleotide sequence: TGTGCCAGCAGCTTAGCCGGGGTCTCGTACTACAATGAGCAGTTCTTC. It yields the protein CASSLAGVSYYNEQFF.

This clonotype was detected ten times or more. This sequence joins TRBV12-3 or TRBV12-4 and TRBJ1-1; D remains ambiguous. The CDR3 totals 15 residues. V dropped 6 bases and J dropped 1 base, with 15 bases sitting between them. In nucleotides, the CDR3 is TGTGCCAGCAGCCCACGATTGTTACAGAACACTGAAGCTTTCTTT. Its translation: CASSPRLLQNTEAFF.